This entry lists 8 T cell receptor beta chains sequenced from one sample in a study of CD8+ T cells in alopecia areata. Treatment denoted: oral pan-JAK inhibitor, 5-10 mg twice daily. The sequencing template was cDNA reverse transcribed from extracted RNA. Using immunoSEQ multiplex PCR, the repertoire was profiled, and TCRdb retains in-frame clones only, with some absent. The table includes 200,000 to 250,000 clones, 35% to 45% detected once. The sequences come from CD4+ T cells sorted from blood, collected around week 34, from a patient treated with tofacitinib. All receptors derive from a human donor with alopecia areata.

The rearrangement uses TRBV29-1 and TRBJ1-1; the D is unclear. The germline gives CDR1 SQVTM, CDR2 ANQGSEA. The CDR3 contains 11 residues. Between the trimmed V and J ends, which lost 7 bases and 10 bases, there was a span of 16 bases. CDR3 amino acids: CSEFSGGRAFF. The DNA for the CDR3 is TGCAGCGAGTTTTCGGGTGGGCGAGCTTTCTTT.

The chain uses TRBV5-1 and TRBJ2-1; D may match TRBD1 or TRBD2 (6 bases each). Germline CDR1 and CDR2: SGHRS and YFSETQ. CDR3 size: 14 residues. Trimming cost V 2 bases and J 8 bases, with 14 bases left between them. CDR3 nucleotide sequence: TGCGCCAGCAGCTTCGGGGGCCTAGGTGATGAGCAGTTCTTC. Protein: CASSFGGLGDEQFF.

This clone was counted between two and nine times. The V and J genes are TRBV19 and TRBJ1-4; 8 bases line up with TRBD1. Germline V CDR1 and CDR2: LNHDA, SQIVND (reference sequence). V lost 5 bases, J lost 5 bases, and 4 bases stayed unmatched. CDR3 length equals 14 residues. The chain's CDR3 is CASSWTGRNEKLFF. In DNA, the CDR3 is TGTGCCAGTAGTTGGACAGGGCGGAATGAAAAACTGTTTTTT.

The chain uses TRBV30 and TRBJ1-5, with a weak D call TRBD1 (5 bases). Trimming removed 2 bases at V and 6 bases at J, with 11 bases between. From germline, CDR1 is GTSNPN and CDR2 SVGIG (reference sequence). The CDR3 runs 13 residues. CDR3 nucleotide sequence: TGTGCCTGGAGTCAGGGTAATGGTCAGCCCCAGCATTTT. This codes for CAWSQGNGQPQHF.

Many counts were recorded for this clone. J is TRBJ2-3 and V is TRBV6-1, with TRBD2 matching 11 bases. Germline CDR1 MNHNS, CDR2 SASEGT. The CDR3 has 17 amino acids. Unmatched junction bases numbered 5, after V lost 1 base and J lost 2 bases. This CDR3 is CASSEVASGGPTDTQYF. CDR3 sequence (DNA): TGTGCCAGCAGTGAAGTGGCTAGCGGGGGGCCCACAGATACGCAGTATTTT.

The V and J genes are TRBV9 and TRBJ2-7; 8 bases agree with TRBD1. Trimming took 3 bases from V and 4 from J; bases not matched to a gene: 6. The CDR3 totals 14 residues. From germline, CDR1 is SGDLS and CDR2 YYNGEE. CDR3 sequence reads: CASSAGTGLYEQYF. CDR3 nucleotide sequence: TGTGCCAGCAGCGCCGGGACAGGCCTTTACGAGCAGTACTTC.

The chain couples TRBV30 to TRBJ1-2; no clear D gene. Germline CDR1 GTSNPN, CDR2 SVGIG (reference sequence). Trimming left V 0 bases short and J 3 bases short, with 8 bases between. There are 13 residues in the CDR3. CDR3 in amino acids: CAWSVQQYYGYTF. The CDR3 DNA sequence: TGTGCCTGGAGTGTTCAGCAATACTATGGCTACACCTTC.

A note on this clone: Other DNA sequences in the sample encode the same CDR3. CDR3 loop: CAWSRGAGTEAFF. Here the CDR3 DNA reads TGTGCCTGGAGTAGGGGGGCTGGGACTGAAGCTTTCTTT. The J gene is TRBJ1-1, the V gene TRBV30; D may be TRBD1 (6 bases). Germline CDR1 and CDR2: GTSNPN and SVGIG (reference sequence). CDR3 length: 13 amino acids. V was pared by 2 bases and J by 5 bases, with 12 bases between.